This record looks at one T cell receptor beta chain sequence and its context. The antigen it binds to is not known. No much larger clonotype is one base removed from it; base qualities were not supplied. V loses 2 bases, J loses 4 bases, and the germline ends lie 14 bases apart. CDR1 and CDR2, looked up from the germline V gene, are MNHGY and SAAAGT. The CDR3 covers 15 residues, taking in both the cysteine and the phenylalanine. CDR3 DNA only is kept here, 45 bases in frame from base 1. This specimen belongs to a study of circulating tumor DNA in untreated peripheral T-cell lymphoma (dated by TCRdb to 2020 to 2023). Tumor-specific TCR clonotypes were identified by sequencing baseline tumor tissue collected before treatment. The study used next-generation sequencing of T-cell receptor sequences to monitor peripheral T-cell lymphoma patients receiving frontline treatment on a trial. Study-wide conclusions, independent of this receptor: Tumor-specific clonotypes were found in around three quarters of patients, coming from roughly nine tenths of baseline tissues and roughly 68% of baseline serum samples.

The method behind the library was the immunoSEQ multiplex PCR assay. TCRdb took over this immuneACCESS table, retaining in-frame rearrangements with V and J assigned. Such tables are incomplete; in checked studies, under half of the missing clones stem from an unresolved V gene, and the remainder is unexplained. Counted in this sample were some 10,000 clones; around 76% of them appeared once. The ten largest make up roughly 28% of the sample. Here the chain combines TRBV6-8 and TRBJ1-1; a tentative D call is TRBD1 (5 bases match). The source is a human donor with peripheral T-cell lymphoma. Sequenced material: tumor tissue. This receptor carries the CDR3 CASSYRGGLSTEAFF. In nucleotide form, the sequence is TGTGCCAGCAGTTACAGGGGCGGTTTGAGCACTGAAGCTTTCTTT.